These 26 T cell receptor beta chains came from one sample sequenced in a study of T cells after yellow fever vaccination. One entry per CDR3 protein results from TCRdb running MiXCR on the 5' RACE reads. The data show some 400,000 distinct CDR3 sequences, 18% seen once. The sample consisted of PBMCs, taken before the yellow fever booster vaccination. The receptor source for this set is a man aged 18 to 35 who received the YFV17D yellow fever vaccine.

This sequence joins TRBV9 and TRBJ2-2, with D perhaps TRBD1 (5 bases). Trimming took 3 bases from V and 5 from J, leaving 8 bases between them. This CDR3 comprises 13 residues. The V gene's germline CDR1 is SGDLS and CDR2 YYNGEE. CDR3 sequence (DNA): TGTGCCAGCAGCGCCAGGGTTACCGGGGAGCTGTTTTTT. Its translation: CASSARVTGELFF.

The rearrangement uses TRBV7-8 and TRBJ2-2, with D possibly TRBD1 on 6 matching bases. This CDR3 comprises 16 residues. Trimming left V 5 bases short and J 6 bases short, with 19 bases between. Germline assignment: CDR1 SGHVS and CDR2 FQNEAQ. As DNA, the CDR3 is TGTGCCAGCAGCCCTGATCGGTACAGGGCCGCCGGGGAGCTGTTTTTT. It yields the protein CASSPDRYRAAGELFF.

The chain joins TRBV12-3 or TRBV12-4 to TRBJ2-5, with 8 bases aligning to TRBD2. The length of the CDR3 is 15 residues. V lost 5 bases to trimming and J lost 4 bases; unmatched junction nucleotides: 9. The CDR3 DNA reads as TGTGCCAGCAGTCTTAGCGGGGCTAGGGGAGAGACCCAGTACTTC. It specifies CASSLSGARGETQYF.

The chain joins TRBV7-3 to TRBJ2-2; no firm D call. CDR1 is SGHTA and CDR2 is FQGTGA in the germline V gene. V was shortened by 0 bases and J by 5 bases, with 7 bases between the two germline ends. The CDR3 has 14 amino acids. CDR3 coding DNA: TGTGCCAGCAGCTTAACCCCCGAGACCGGGGAGCTGTTTTTT. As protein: CASSLTPETGELFF. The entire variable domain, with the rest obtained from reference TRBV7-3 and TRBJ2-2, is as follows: GAGVSQTPSNKVTEKGKYVELRCDPISGHTALYWYRQSLGQGPEFLIYFQGTGAADDSGLPNDRFFAVRPEGSVSTLKIQRTERGDSAVYLCASSLTPETGELFFGEGSRLTVL.

For the CDR3, the DNA is TGCGCCAGCAGCCTGGAAAAGTCCACTGAAGCTTTCTTT. Its translation is CASSLEKSTEAFF. The chain couples TRBV5-1 to TRBJ1-1; D unclear. This CDR3 region has 13 residues. Between the trimmed V and J ends, which lost 4 bases and 4 bases, there was a span of 11 bases. Germline V lookup: CDR1 SGHRS, CDR2 YFSETQ.

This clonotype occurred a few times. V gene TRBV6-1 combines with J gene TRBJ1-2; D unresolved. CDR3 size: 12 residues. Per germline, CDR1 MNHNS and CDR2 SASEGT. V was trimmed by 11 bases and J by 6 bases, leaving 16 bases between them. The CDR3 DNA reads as TGTGCCGGCTGGGTGAGGGAGGATGGCTACACCTTC. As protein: CAGWVREDGYTF.

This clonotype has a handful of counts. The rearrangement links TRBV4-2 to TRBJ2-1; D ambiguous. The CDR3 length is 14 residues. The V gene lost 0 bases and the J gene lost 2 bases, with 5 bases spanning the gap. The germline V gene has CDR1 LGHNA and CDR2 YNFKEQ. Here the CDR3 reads CASSQEGPYNEQFF. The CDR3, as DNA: TGTGCCAGCAGCCAAGAGGGCCCCTACAATGAGCAGTTCTTC.

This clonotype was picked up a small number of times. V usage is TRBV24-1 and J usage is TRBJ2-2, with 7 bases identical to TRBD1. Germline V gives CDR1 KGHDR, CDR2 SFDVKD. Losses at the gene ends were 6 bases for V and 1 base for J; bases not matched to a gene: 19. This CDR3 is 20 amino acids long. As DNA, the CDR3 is TGTGCCACCAGTCGATTAGACCCCCCCGACAGGGAAGGGAACACCGGGGAGCTGTTTTTT. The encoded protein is CATSRLDPPDREGNTGELFF.

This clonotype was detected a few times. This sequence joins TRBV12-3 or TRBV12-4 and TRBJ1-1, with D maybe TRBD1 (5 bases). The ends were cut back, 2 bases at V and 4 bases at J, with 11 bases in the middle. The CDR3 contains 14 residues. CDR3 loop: CASSLSQGSTEAFF. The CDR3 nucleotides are TGTGCCAGCAGTTTATCTCAGGGCAGCACTGAAGCTTTCTTT.

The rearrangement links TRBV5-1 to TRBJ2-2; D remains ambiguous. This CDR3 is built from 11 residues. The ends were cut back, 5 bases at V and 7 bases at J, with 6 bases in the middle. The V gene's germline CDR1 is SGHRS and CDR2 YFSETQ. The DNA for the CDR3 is TGCGCCAGCAGGGAGAACGGGGAGCTGTTTTTT. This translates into CASRENGELFF.

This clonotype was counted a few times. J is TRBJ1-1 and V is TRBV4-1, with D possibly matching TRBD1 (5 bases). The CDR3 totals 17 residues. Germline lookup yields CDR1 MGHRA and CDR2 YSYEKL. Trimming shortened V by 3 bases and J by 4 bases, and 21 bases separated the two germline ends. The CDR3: CASSHASGAWGVTEAFF. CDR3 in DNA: TGCGCCAGCAGCCACGCCTCAGGAGCTTGGGGGGTCACTGAAGCTTTCTTT.

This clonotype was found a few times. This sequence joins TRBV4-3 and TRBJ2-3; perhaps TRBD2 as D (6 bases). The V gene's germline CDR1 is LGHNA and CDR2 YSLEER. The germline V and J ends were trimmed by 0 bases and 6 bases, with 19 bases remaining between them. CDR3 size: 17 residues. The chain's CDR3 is CASSQEAGTPSGDTQYF. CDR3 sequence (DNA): TGCGCCAGCAGCCAAGAGGCCGGGACTCCGTCAGGGGATACGCAGTATTTT.

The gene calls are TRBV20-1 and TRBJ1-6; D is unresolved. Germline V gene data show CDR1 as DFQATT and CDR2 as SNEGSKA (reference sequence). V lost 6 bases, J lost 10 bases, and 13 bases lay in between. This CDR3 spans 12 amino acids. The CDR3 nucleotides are TGCAGTGCCCGCCGGCCTTCCTCACCCCTCCACTTT. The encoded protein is CSARRPSSPLHF.

This CDR3 is CASSHPKRGPQETQYF. In DNA form, the CDR3 reads TGCGCCAGCAGCCACCCTAAGCGGGGGCCACAAGAGACCCAGTACTTC. The rearrangement links TRBV4-1 to TRBJ2-5, with 8 bases aligning to TRBD2. Germline V lookup: CDR1 MGHRA, CDR2 YSYEKL. J gave up 2 bases and V 3 bases, and 8 bases lay outside the gene matches. CDR3 size: 16 residues.

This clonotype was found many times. The CDR3: CASGAGGHTDTQYF. CDR3 nucleotide sequence: TGTGCCAGCGGGGCCGGGGGGCACACAGATACGCAGTATTTT. This sequence joins TRBV6-4 and TRBJ2-3; D may be TRBD2 (7 bases). Looked up from germline, CDR1 is MRHNA and CDR2 is SNTAGT. V lost 8 bases and J lost 2, with 14 bases in between. This CDR3 contains 14 residues.

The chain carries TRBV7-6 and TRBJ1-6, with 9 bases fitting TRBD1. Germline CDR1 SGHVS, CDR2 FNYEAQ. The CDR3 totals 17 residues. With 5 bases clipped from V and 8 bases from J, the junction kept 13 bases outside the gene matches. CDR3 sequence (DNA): TGTGCCAGCAGCGCGAGCCTCCGGGACAGGGTTGATTCACCCCTCCACTTT. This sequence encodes CASSASLRDRVDSPLHF.

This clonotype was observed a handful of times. The CDR3: CASSPPIGTGGETQYF. The CDR3 bases are TGTGCCAGCTCACCACCGATCGGAACGGGGGGTGAGACCCAGTACTTC. The chain is built from TRBV18 and TRBJ2-5; TRBD2 matches at 7 bases. Germline trimming cut 0 bases from V and 5 bases from J; bases unmatched to any gene: 9. CDR3 size: 16 residues. Germline lookup yields CDR1 KGHSH and CDR2 LQKENI.

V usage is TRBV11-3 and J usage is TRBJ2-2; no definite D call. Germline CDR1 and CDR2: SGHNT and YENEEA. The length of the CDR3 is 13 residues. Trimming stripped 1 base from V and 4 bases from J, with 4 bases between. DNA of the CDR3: TGTGCCAGCAGCTTAGCGTTCACCGGGGAGCTGTTTTTT. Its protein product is CASSLAFTGELFF.

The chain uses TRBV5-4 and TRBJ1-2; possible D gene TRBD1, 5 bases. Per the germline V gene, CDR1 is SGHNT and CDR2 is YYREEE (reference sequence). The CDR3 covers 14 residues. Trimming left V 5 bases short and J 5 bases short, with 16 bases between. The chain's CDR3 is CASRGDAQIYGYTF. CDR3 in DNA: TGTGCCAGCAGAGGGGACGCCCAAATATATGGCTACACCTTC.

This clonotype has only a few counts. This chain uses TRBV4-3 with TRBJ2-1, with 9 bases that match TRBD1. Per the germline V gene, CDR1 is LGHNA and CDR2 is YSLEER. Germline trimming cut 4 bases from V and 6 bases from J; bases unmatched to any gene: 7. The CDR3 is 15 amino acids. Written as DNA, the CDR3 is TGCGCCAGCAGCCGAGGACAGGGGCTGGCCAATGAGCAGTTCTTC. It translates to CASSRGQGLANEQFF.

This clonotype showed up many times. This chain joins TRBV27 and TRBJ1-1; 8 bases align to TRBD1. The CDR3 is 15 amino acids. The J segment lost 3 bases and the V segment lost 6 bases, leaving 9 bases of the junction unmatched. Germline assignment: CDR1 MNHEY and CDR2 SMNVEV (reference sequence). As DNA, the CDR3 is TGTGCCAGCAGACTCCGACAGGGGACGGACACTGAAGCTTTCTTT. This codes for CASRLRQGTDTEAFF.

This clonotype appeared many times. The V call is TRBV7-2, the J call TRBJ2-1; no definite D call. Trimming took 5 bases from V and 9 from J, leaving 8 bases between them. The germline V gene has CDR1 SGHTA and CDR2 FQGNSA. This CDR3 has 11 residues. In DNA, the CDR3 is TGTGCCAGCAGCGTCCGGAGTGAGCAGTTCTTC. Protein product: CASSVRSEQFF.

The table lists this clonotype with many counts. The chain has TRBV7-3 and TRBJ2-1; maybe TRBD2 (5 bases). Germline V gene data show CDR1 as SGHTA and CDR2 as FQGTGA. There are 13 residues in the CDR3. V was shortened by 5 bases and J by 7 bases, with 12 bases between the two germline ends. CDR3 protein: CASSLTRGNEQFF. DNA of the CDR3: TGTGCCAGCAGCCTCACTCGGGGAAATGAGCAGTTCTTC.

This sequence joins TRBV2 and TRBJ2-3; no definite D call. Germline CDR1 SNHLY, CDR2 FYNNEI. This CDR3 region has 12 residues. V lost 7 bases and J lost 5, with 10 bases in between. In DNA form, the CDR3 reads TGTGCCAGCAACACCCCCGGAGATACGCAGTATTTT. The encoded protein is CASNTPGDTQYF.

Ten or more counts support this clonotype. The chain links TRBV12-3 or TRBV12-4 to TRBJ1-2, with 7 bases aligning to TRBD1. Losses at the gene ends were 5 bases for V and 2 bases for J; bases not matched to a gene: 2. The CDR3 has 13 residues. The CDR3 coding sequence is TGTGCCAGCAGTCGGGACAGCAACTATGGCTACACCTTC. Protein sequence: CASSRDSNYGYTF.

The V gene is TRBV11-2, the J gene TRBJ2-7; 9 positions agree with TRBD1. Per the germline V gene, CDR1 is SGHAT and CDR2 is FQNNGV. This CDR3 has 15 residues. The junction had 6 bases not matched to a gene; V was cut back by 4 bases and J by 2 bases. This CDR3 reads CASSSSRQGAYEQYF. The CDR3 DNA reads TGTGCCAGCAGCTCTTCTCGACAGGGGGCCTACGAGCAGTACTTC.